This TCR beta chain derives from a study of cytomegalovirus exposure and HLA in healthy donors. PCR primers comprised 60 Vbeta and 13 Jbeta primers. TCRdb's copy holds only in-frame clones and misses some; the assay was immunoSEQ multiplex PCR. This sample has roughly 150,000 clones; approximately 80% occur once, and the top ten carry 2.2%. Points on this clone: The antigen is unknown.

Findings of the study overall: Being productive about 87% or about 30% of the time was typical of most TCR beta V segments in an earlier analysis. The majority of CMV-associated TCR beta chains were reported as apparently HLA-restricted in a later analysis. It was reported that the classifier diagnosed cytomegalovirus status with high specificity and sensitivity in both the original and validation cohorts.

The CDR3 has 16 residues. The V gene's germline CDR1 is LNHNV and CDR2 YYDKDF (reference sequence). With 4 bases clipped from V and 5 bases from J, the junction kept 9 bases outside the gene matches. This TCR was recovered from a man under 40 in good health and CMV-seronegative. The sequenced sample consisted of PBMCs. The chain uses TRBV15 and TRBJ2-5, with 11 bases lining up with TRBD2. The CDR3 sequence is CATSTPSGRTLETQYF. Written as DNA, the CDR3 is TGTGCCACCAGCACACCTAGCGGGAGGACTCTTGAGACCCAGTACTTC. The full variable domain, its missing parts supplied by reference TRBV15 and TRBJ2-5, is DAMVIQNPRYQVTQFGKPVTLSCSQTLNHNVMYWYQQKSSQAPKLLFHYYDKDFNNEADTPDNFQSRRPNTSFCFLDIRSPGLGDTAMYLCATSTPSGRTLETQYFGPGTRLLVL.